This T cell receptor beta chain was identified in a study of identical twins. Study-level points and caveats: Insertions ran lower in abundant cord blood beta clonotypes, though not in memory repertoires. The models systematically underestimated how much out-of-frame TCR alpha was shared in monozygotic twins.

Addition of a universal primer site occurred through template switching, and cDNA carried unique molecular identifiers. MiXCR, applied by TCRdb to the 5' RACE reads, yields one record per CDR3 protein. The sample has a few hundred thousand distinct CDR3 sequences; over 8.5% are singletons. The germline gives CDR1 SEHNR, CDR2 FQNEAQ (reference sequence). The trim removed 2 bases at V and 4 bases at J, leaving 4 bases unmatched. CDR3 length: 15 amino acids. This clonotype turned up a few times. Its target is unknown. Separately, the same data were catalogued under a study of yellow fever vaccine responses in identical twins.

The source of this sequence is a woman aged 18-29 years in good health. This chain links TRBV7-9 with TRBJ2-1, with 8 bases aligning to TRBD2. The sample comprised PBMCs. DNA of the CDR3: TGTGCCAGCAGCTTACGGGGGGGTAATTACAATGAGCAGTTCTTC. Its protein product is CASSLRGGNYNEQFF.